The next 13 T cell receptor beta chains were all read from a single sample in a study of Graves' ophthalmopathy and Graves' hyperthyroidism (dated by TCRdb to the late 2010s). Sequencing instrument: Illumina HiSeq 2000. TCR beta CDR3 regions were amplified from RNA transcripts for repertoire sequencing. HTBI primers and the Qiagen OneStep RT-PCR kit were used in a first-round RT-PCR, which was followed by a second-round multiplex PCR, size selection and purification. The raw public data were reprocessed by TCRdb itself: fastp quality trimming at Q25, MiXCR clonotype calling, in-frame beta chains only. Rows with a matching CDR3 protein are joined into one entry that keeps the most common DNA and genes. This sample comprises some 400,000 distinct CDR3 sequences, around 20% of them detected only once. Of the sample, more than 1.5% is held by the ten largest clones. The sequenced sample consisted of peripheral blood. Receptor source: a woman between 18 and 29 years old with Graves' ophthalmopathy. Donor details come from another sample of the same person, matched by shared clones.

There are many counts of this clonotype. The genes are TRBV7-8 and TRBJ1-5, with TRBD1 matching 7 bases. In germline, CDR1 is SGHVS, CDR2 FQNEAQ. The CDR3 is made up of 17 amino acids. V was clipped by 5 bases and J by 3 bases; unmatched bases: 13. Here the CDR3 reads CASSPYRQGEINQPQHF. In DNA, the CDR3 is TGTGCCAGCAGCCCTTATCGACAGGGCGAAATCAATCAGCCCCAGCATTTT. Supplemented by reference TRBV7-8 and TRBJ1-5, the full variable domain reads GAGVSQSPRYKVAKRGQDVALRCDPISGHVSLFWYQQALGQGPEFLTYFQNEAQLDKSGLPSDRFFAERPEGSVSTLKIQRTQQEDSAVYLCASSPYRQGEINQPQHFGDGTRLSIL.

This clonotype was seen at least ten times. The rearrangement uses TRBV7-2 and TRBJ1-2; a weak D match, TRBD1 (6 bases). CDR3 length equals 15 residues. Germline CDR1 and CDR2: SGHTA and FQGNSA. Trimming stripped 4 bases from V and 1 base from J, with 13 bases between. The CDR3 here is CASSSGAGGNYGYTF. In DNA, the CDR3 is TGTGCCAGCAGCTCAGGGGCCGGGGGTAACTATGGCTACACCTTC.

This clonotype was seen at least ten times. The CDR3 bases are TGTGCCAGCAGCTTAGGGGTCCACAATCAGCCCCAGCATTTT. Translation gives CASSLGVHNQPQHF. V and J are TRBV7-8 and TRBJ1-5; D is undetermined. Per the germline V gene, CDR1 is SGHVS and CDR2 is FQNEAQ. Trimming left V 1 base short and J 3 bases short, with 7 bases between. This CDR3 has 14 amino acids.

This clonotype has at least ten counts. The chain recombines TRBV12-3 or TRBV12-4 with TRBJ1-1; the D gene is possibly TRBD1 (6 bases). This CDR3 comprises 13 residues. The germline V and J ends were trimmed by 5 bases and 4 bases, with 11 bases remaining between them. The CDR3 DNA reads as TGTGCCAGCAGTACAGGGCTGGGCACTGAAGCTTTCTTT. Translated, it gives CASSTGLGTEAFF.

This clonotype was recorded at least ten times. CDR3 in DNA: TGTGCCAGCAGACCCAGGGAGTTAGTATGGAACACTGAAGCTTTCTTT. Translating it yields CASRPRELVWNTEAFF. This rearrangement joins TRBV6-5 to TRBJ1-1, with a tentative D call TRBD1 (5 bases). V was pared by 6 bases and J by 1 base, with 18 bases between. The CDR3 extends over 16 amino acids. CDR1 and CDR2 (germline): MNHEY, SVGAGI.

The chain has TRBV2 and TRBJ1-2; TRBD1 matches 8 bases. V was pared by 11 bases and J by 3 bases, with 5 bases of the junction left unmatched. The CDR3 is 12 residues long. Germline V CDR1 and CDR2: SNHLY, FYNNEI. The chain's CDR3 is CASRGPDYGYTF. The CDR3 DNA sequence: TGTGCCTCCAGGGGGCCGGACTATGGCTACACCTTC.

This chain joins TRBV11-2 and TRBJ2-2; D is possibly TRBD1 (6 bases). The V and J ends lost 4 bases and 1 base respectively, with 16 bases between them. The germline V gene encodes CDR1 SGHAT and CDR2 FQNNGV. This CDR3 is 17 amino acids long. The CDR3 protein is CASSSFSGTLNTGELFF. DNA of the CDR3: TGTGCCAGCAGCTCGTTTTCCGGGACACTGAACACCGGGGAGCTGTTTTTT.

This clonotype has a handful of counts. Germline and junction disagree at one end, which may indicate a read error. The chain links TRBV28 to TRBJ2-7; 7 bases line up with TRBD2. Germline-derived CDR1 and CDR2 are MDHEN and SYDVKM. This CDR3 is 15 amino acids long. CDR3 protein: CARSPPSGLPYEQYF. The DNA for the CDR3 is TGTGCCCGCAGTCCCCCCTCGGGACTACCCTACGAGCAGTACTTC. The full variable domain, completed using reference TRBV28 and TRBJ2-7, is DVKVTQSSRYLVKRTGEKVFLECVQDMDHENMFWYRQDPGLGLRLIYFSYDVKMKEKGDIPEGYSVSREKKERFSLILESASTNQTSMYLCARSPPSGLPYEQYFGPGTRLTVT.

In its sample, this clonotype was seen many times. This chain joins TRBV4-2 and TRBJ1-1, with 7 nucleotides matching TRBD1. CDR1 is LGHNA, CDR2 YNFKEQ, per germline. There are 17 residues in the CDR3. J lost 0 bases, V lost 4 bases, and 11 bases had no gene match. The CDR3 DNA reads TGTGCCAGCAGCCCCGGGGGTGACAGGGACTTGAACACTGAAGCTTTCTTT. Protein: CASSPGGDRDLNTEAFF.

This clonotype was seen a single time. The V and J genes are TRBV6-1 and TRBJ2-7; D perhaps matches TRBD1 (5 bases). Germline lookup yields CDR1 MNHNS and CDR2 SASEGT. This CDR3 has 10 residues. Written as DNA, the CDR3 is TGTGCACAAACAGGCCCCGAGCAGTACTTC. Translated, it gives CAQTGPEQYF.

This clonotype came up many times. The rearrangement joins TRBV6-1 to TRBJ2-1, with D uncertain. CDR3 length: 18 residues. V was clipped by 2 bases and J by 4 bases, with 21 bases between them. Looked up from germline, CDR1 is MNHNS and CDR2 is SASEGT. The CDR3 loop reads CASSEIPPAHLPYNEQFF. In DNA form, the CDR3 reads TGTGCCAGCAGTGAAATCCCCCCCGCCCATCTCCCTTACAATGAGCAGTTCTTC.

The CDR3 reads CASSLGKWLAGSEETQYF. DNA of the CDR3: TGTGCCAGCAGCTTAGGGAAATGGCTAGCGGGATCGGAAGAGACCCAGTACTTC. J is TRBJ2-5 and V is TRBV11-2; 9 bases fit TRBD2. The CDR3 extends over 18 amino acids. CDR1 is SGHAT, CDR2 FQNNGV, per germline. The V gene end was trimmed by 1 base and the J gene end by 3 bases; junction bases not matched to a gene: 12.

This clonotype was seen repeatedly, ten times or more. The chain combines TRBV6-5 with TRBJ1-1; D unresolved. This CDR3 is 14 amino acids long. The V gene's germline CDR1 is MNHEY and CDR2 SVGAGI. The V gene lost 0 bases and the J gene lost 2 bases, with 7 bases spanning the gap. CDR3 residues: CASSYSLGNTEAFF. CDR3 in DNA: TGTGCCAGCAGTTACTCGCTTGGAAACACTGAAGCTTTCTTT.